The T cell receptor beta chain described here comes from a study of Ad26.COV2.S vaccination and SARS-CoV-2 variants. About the study: Recipients of Ad26.COV2.S got it intramuscularly, once or twice 56 days apart.

Trimming removed 2 bases from V and 2 bases from J, with 10 bases in between. CDR1 is LGHDT, CDR2 YNNKEL, per germline (reference sequence). The CDR3 spans 15 residues. The treatment: around 19 received Ad26.COV2.S at low or high dose, single or two shots; about five received placebo; per-sample allocation not given. Day 63 following the first vaccine or placebo injection was when the samples were taken. Clones were sequenced by immunoSEQ multiplex PCR, and TCRdb holds only the in-frame ones, with some missing. The sample lists approximately 350,000 clones; about 80% were seen once. Sequencing was performed on peripheral blood, taken in a trial of Ad26.COV2.S vaccine versus placebo. The receptor was isolated from a person aged 18-60 years who received the Ad26.COV2.S COVID-19 vaccine or a placebo. The chain employs TRBV3-1 (or the pseudogene TRBV3-2) and TRBJ1-3; tentatively, D is TRBD1 (5 bases). This CDR3 reads CASSQQGTTGNTIYF. In DNA form, the CDR3 reads TGTGCCAGCAGCCAACAGGGAACTACTGGAAACACCATATATTTT.